The T cell receptor beta chain under discussion was sequenced for a study of OX40 agonist ivuxolimab in advanced cancers. Study-level information: Six ivuxolimab dose levels, 0.01 to 10 mg/kg, were given intravenously every 2 weeks. Those enrolled were approximately 83% male, with a mean age of around 58 years and ages from about 20 to 90. General study results and limits: Within 6 weeks, CD4+ and CD8+ blood T cells expanded clonally at 0.1 to 3.0 mg/kg.

There are 16 residues in the CDR3. The V gene lost 6 bases and the J gene lost 5 bases, with 20 bases spanning the gap. CDR1 is SGHVT and CDR2 is SQSDAQ in the germline V gene. This clone was detected only once. Its antigen is currently unknown. Sequencing was performed with immunoSEQ multiplex PCR; in TCRdb, only in-frame clones are kept and a portion is missing. Of about 61,000 clones in the sample, 80% to 85% were seen once. Peripheral blood came from all dose cohorts at three timepoints. Material: CD4+ or CD8+ T cells sorted from blood, obtained in a trial of the OX40 agonist ivuxolimab. V gene TRBV7-4 combines with J gene TRBJ1-5, with D possibly being TRBD1 (5 bases). The TCR comes from an adult with an advanced solid tumor such as melanoma, head and neck, liver or kidney cancer. The CDR3 reads CASRLKGVGIHQPQHF. The CDR3 DNA follows: TGTGCCAGCAGATTGAAAGGGGTAGGGATCCATCAGCCCCAGCATTTT.